This T cell receptor (beta chain) was recovered during a study of CD8 T cells in Susac syndrome. Study results and caveats: The relatively small number of individuals in the TCR sequencing and HLA analysis was acknowledged by the study. Among people with Susac, CD8+ clonal expansion was greatest in TEMRA cells and active patients.

Sequencing of TCR beta was performed on blood CD8+ and CD4+ T cells. Regarding this clonotype: The antigen is not known.

RNA totalling 0.5 to 1 ug underwent reverse transcription with random hexamers. MiXCR was run by TCRdb on the immunoSEQ multiplex PCR reads, yielding one entry per CDR3 protein. The sample shows tens of thousands of distinct CDR3 sequences, less than 95% of them seen only once. Trimming shortened V by 0 bases and J by 10 bases, and 12 bases separated the two germline ends. Germline values: CDR1 SEHNR, CDR2 FQNEAQ (reference sequence). The CDR3 loop spans 13 amino acids. The chain has TRBV7-9 and TRBJ1-1; unclear D gene. What was sequenced was CD8+ T cells from PBMCs. The TCR sequence derives from a human donor with Susac syndrome. The CDR3 sequence: CASSLAQVLGAFF. The CDR3 bases are TGTGCCAGCAGCTTAGCGCAGGTCCTCGGAGCTTTCTTT.